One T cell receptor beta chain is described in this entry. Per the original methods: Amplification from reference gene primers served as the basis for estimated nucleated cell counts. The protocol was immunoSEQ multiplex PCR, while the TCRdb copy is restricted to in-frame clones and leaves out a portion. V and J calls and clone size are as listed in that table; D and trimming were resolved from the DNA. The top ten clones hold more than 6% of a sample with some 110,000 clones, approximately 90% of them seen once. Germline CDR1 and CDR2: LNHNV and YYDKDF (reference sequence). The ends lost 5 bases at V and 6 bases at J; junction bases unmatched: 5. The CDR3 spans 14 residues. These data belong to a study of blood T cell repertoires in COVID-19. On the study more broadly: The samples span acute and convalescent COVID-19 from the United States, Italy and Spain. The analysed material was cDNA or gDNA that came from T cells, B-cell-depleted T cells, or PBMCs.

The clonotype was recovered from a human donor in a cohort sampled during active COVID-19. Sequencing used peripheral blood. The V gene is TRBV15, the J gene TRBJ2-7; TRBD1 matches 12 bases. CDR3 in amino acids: CATSHRDRGPEQYF. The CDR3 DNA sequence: TGTGCCACCAGCCACCGGGACAGGGGGCCCGAGCAGTACTTC.